A single sample is the source of the 30 T cell receptor beta chains below, sequenced in a study of CD8+ T cells in alopecia areata. Separation of pooled cutaneous lymph node cells was by sorting with CD4, CD8alpha, NKG2D, NKG2ACE and other markers. In each case, RNA was isolated and then reverse transcribed into cDNA as the sequencing template. Using immunoSEQ multiplex PCR, the repertoire was profiled, and TCRdb retains in-frame clones only, with some absent. Recorded here are 200,000 to 300,000 clones, none singletons. Sequences were obtained from CD4+ T cells sorted from a lymph node. The receptors here all came from a C3H/HeJ mouse with alopecia areata. MHC haplotype of the strain: H2-k.

This clone was counted a few times. The germline and genes are mouse ones. The observed sequence ends 4 residues before the CDR3 terminus, with the missing tail filled in from the germline J gene. The rearrangement uses TRBV19 and TRBJ2-7; 11 nucleotides align to TRBD2. CDR3 length equals 14 residues. Germline assignment: CDR1 FNHDT and CDR2 SITEND (reference sequence). The part of the CDR3 DNA that was read is TGTGCCAGCACCCCGACTGGGGGGGGGTAT. Translated, it gives CASTPTGGGY. The complete CDR3 reads CASTPTGGGYEQYF.

This clone was seen a few times. Gene names denote mouse genes. The DNA ends 4 residues before the CDR3 does, and the rest of the CDR3 is filled in from the germline J gene. The chain has TRBV13-1 and TRBJ1-2, with TRBD1 identical over 10 bases. Looked up from germline, CDR1 is NSHNY and CDR2 is SYGAGN. This CDR3 region has 16 residues. Trimming cost V 0 bases and J 2 bases; bases outside gene matches: 4. The CDR3 loop reads CASSDAKDRGNSDYTF. CDR3 bases read: TGTGCCAGCAGTGATGCAAAGGACAGGGGGAACTCC.

The sample holds a few counts of this clone. Genes and germline come from the mouse. The read stops 4 residues short of the end of the CDR3; the missing end is completed from the germline J gene. The sample carries other DNA sequences with the same CDR3. V usage is TRBV31 and J usage is TRBJ1-2; TRBD1 might be the D (5 bases). The CDR3 is 13 amino acids. Germline loops: CDR1 GKSSPN, CDR2 SITVG. Trimming shortened V by 1 base and J by 0 bases, and 6 bases separated the two germline ends. The CDR3 loop is CAWSRGANSDYTF. CDR3 bases read: TGTGCCTGGAGTCGAGGGGCAAACTCC.

The sample holds a few counts of this clone. Gene and germline names: mouse. CDR3 in amino acids: CASSEWGVAETLYF. CDR3 DNA (partial): TGTGCCAGCAGTGAATGGGGGGTGGCAGAA. The chain couples TRBV13-1 to TRBJ2-3; 7 bases agree with TRBD2. The sequenced fragment ends 4 residues before the CDR3 boundary, so the rest is inferred from the germline J gene. Trimming cost V 2 bases and J 3 bases; bases outside gene matches: 3. CDR3 length: 14 amino acids. The germline V gene encodes CDR1 NSHNY and CDR2 SYGAGN.

Many counts were recorded for this clone. Gene names and germline refer to mouse. The CDR3 end falls 4 residues outside the read, so it is completed with the germline J gene. This chain connects TRBV13-2 to TRBJ1-2, with TRBD1 identical over 7 bases. The V segment lost 2 bases and the J segment 0 bases; nucleotides outside the gene matches: 1. The CDR3 spans 14 residues. From germline, CDR1 is NNHNN and CDR2 SYGAGS (reference sequence). Here the CDR3 reads CASGEGQSNSDYTF. CDR3 DNA (partial): TGTGCCAGCGGTGAGGGACAGTCAAACTCC.

On this clone: Mouse gene names and germline throughout. The read ends 4 residues shy of where the CDR3 ends; the end is completed using the germline J gene. This same CDR3 is encoded by further DNA sequences in the sample. This sequence joins TRBV1 and TRBJ2-3; 9 nucleotides match TRBD1. Per the germline V gene, CDR1 is NSQYPW and CDR2 is LRSPGD (reference sequence). Unmatched junction bases numbered 5, after V lost 1 base and J lost 3 bases. The CDR3 is 16 residues long. CDR3 protein: CTCSAVGTGSAETLYF. CDR3 DNA (partial): TGCACCTGCAGTGCAGTGGGGACAGGGAGCGCAGAA.

This clone was detected a few times. Here the gene names and germline are mouse. The read terminates 4 residues ahead of where the CDR3 ends, so the germline J gene completes it. The J gene is TRBJ2-5, the V gene TRBV5; 11 bases fit TRBD2. Germline lookup yields CDR1 LGHNA and CDR2 YNLKQL (reference sequence). V was pared by 4 bases and J by 2 bases, with 5 bases of the junction left unmatched. The CDR3 sequence is 16 residues long. CDR3 protein: CASSPLGGRVQDTQYF. The sequenced CDR3 bases are TGTGCCAGCAGCCCACTGGGGGGGCGCGTCCAAGAC.

This clone was counted at least ten times. These gene names are mouse names. The read ends 4 residues shy of where the CDR3 ends; the end is completed using the germline J gene. The sample contains more than one DNA sequence encoding this CDR3. The rearrangement uses TRBV12-1 and TRBJ1-2, with D perhaps TRBD1 (6 bases). Germline assignment: CDR1 SGHSN and CDR2 HYEKVE. The CDR3 extends over 13 amino acids. Deletions cut 4 bases from V and 0 bases from J, with 8 bases between. The CDR3 here is CASSGTPNSDYTF. The CDR3 DNA, read in part, is TGTGCCAGCTCCGGGACACCAAACTCC.

Only a few counts were recorded for this clone. Mouse names are used for the genes. The CDR3 goes on 3 residues after the read ends, and that part is filled in from the germline J gene. Other DNA sequences in the sample encode the same CDR3. The V and J genes are TRBV1 and TRBJ1-6, with no clear D. TRBJ1-6 is given ORF status, its function remaining uncertain. Between the trimmed V and J ends, which lost 3 bases and 4 bases, there was a span of 4 bases. This CDR3 has 13 residues. Germline CDR1 is NSQYPW and CDR2 is LRSPGD (reference sequence). The CDR3 sequence: CTCSANYNSPLYF. CDR3 DNA, as far as it was read: TGCACCTGCAGTGCCAATTATAATTCGCCC.

A note on this clone: The gene names here belong to mouse. The CDR3 goes on 4 residues after the read ends, and that part is filled in from the germline J gene. The chain combines TRBV19 with TRBJ2-5, with D possibly matching TRBD2 (7 bases). The CDR3 runs 14 residues. CDR1 is FNHDT and CDR2 is SITEND in the germline V gene (reference sequence). The CDR3 region is CASSMRGARDTQYF. CDR3 DNA, as far as it was read: TGTGCCAGCAGTATGCGGGGGGCGAGAGAC.

For this clone: The listed genes are named as in mouse. The read ends 4 residues shy of where the CDR3 ends; the end is completed using the germline J gene. The same CDR3 also results from other DNA sequences found in this sample. This chain connects TRBV5 to TRBJ2-7; perhaps TRBD2 as D (7 bases). Germline-derived CDR1 and CDR2 are LGHNA and YNLKQL (reference sequence). The CDR3 extends over 15 amino acids. V was pared by 0 bases and J by 0 bases, with 9 bases between. CDR3 bases read: TGTGCCAGCAGCCAAGAAGGGGGGGTCTCCTAT. Translation gives CASSQEGGVSY. The entire CDR3 protein reads CASSQEGGVSYEQYF.

About this clone itself: These gene names are mouse names. With the read ending 4 residues before the CDR3 end, the germline J gene is used to fill in that end. This chain links TRBV13-2 with TRBJ2-5; TRBD2 matches 8 bases. CDR1 is NNHNN and CDR2 is SYGAGS in the germline V gene (reference sequence). The length of the CDR3 is 16 residues. V lost 1 base to trimming and J lost 2 bases; unmatched junction nucleotides: 6. CDR3 sequence reads: CASGDFPGGAQDTQYF. Incomplete CDR3 DNA: TGTGCCAGCGGTGATTTTCCCGGGGGGGCCCAAGAC.

In this sample, this clone turned up a few times. Genes and germline are mouse. The read ends 4 residues shy of where the CDR3 ends; the end is completed using the germline J gene. V and J are TRBV5 and TRBJ2-4; 7 bases match TRBD1. CDR3 size: 14 residues. Germline CDR1 is LGHNA and CDR2 is YNLKQL (reference sequence). V dropped 5 bases and J dropped 3; count of bases not matched to a gene: 5. The part of the CDR3 DNA that was read is TGTGCCAGCAGCTCGACAGGGAGGCAAAAC. Protein product: CASSSTGRQN. The CDR3 in its entirety is CASSSTGRQNTLYF.

This clone was detected only a few times. Mouse gene names apply. Read data end 4 residues before the CDR3 end; the end is taken from the germline J gene. V and J are TRBV19 and TRBJ2-4, with D unclear. CDR1 is FNHDT, CDR2 SITEND, per germline (reference sequence). V was shortened by 3 bases and J by 0 bases, with 5 bases between the two germline ends. The CDR3 contains 13 residues. The sequenced part of the CDR3 DNA is TGTGCCAGCAGTAACAATAGTCAAAAC. Amino acids: CASSNNSQN. The whole CDR3 region reads CASSNNSQNTLYF.

As for this clone: All gene names here are mouse names. Read data end 4 residues before the CDR3 end; the end is taken from the germline J gene. The chain carries TRBV13-2 and TRBJ2-7; tentative D call: TRBD2 (5 bases). This CDR3 has 12 residues. The V gene's germline CDR1 is NNHNN and CDR2 SYGAGS (reference sequence). The part of the CDR3 DNA that was read is TGTGCCAGCGGAAAGGCTGGGTAT. This sequence encodes CASGKAGY. The complete CDR3 sequence is CASGKAGYEQYF.

This clone came up a few times. The gene names given are mouse names. The missing CDR3 end, 4 residues past where the read stops, is filled in from the germline J gene. The same CDR3 is also encoded by other DNA sequences in this sample. This chain joins TRBV13-2 and TRBJ2-2; 9 bases are shared with TRBD1. The CDR3 extends over 14 amino acids. The J segment lost 2 bases and the V segment lost 5 bases, leaving 1 base of the junction unmatched. Germline V gene data show CDR1 as NNHNN and CDR2 as SYGAGS (reference sequence). The covered CDR3 bases are TGTGCCAGCGGGGGGACAGGGAACACCGGG. Protein sequence: CASGGTGNTG. The full CDR3 reads CASGGTGNTGQLYF.

Concerning this clone: The listed genes are named as in mouse. Read sequence stops 4 residues before the CDR3 end, and the germline J gene provides the missing end. This chain joins TRBV13-1 and TRBJ2-7; 8 bases map to TRBD2. The CDR3 contains 15 residues. V dropped 0 bases and J dropped 2; count of bases not matched to a gene: 4. The germline V gene encodes CDR1 NSHNY and CDR2 SYGAGN. Partial CDR3 DNA: TGTGCCAGCAGTGATGAGGGGGGGGGCGCCTAT. Its translation: CASSDEGGGAY. The whole CDR3 region reads CASSDEGGGAYEQYF.

To note about this clone: All gene names here are mouse names. The read ends 4 residues early relative to the CDR3; the germline J gene fills the gap. This CDR3 is also generated by other DNA sequences in the sample. This rearrangement joins TRBV1 to TRBJ2-5; 7 bases line up with TRBD1. V lost 3 bases, J lost 3 bases, and 3 bases stayed unmatched. The CDR3 is made up of 14 amino acids. Germline lookup yields CDR1 NSQYPW and CDR2 LRSPGD (reference sequence). The covered CDR3 bases are TGCACCTGCAGTGCCCGGGACAGACAAGAC. Its translation: CTCSARDRQD. The full CDR3 is CTCSARDRQDTQYF.

This clone occurred a few times. Gene labels here are mouse ones. The CDR3 DNA, read in part, is TGTGCCTGGAGTGGGGATTAT. Translating it yields CAWSGDY. The whole CDR3 sequence is CAWSGDYEQYF. The V gene is TRBV31, the J gene TRBJ2-7; D unclear. Read sequence stops 4 residues before the CDR3 end, and the germline J gene provides the missing end. The CDR3 has 11 residues. From germline, CDR1 is GKSSPN and CDR2 SITVG.

As for this clone: Genes and germline come from the mouse. The read finishes 3 residues shy of the CDR3 end, and the germline J gene is used to complete it. The chain couples TRBV13-1 to TRBJ1-6; D not certain. Being an ORF, TRBJ1-6 has a function that is uncertain. The CDR3 runs 15 residues. The germline CDR1 and CDR2 sequences are NSHNY and SYGAGN. Trimming shortened V by 0 bases and J by 1 base, and 5 bases separated the two germline ends. The DNA read from the CDR3 is TGTGCCAGCAGTGATGCCCAGTCCTATAATTCGCCC. Encoded protein: CASSDAQSYNSP. The entire CDR3 sequence reads CASSDAQSYNSPLYF.

This clone has more than one count but fewer than ten. Gene names follow the mouse nomenclature. Read coverage stops 4 residues before the CDR3 terminus; the germline J gene supplies the remainder. The chain is built from TRBV13-1 and TRBJ2-1, with D hard to call. V was shortened by 2 bases and J by 5 bases, with 5 bases between the two germline ends. The germline gives CDR1 NSHNY, CDR2 SYGAGN. This CDR3 region has 12 residues. This CDR3 reads CASSEPDAEQFF. The DNA read from the CDR3 is TGTGCCAGCAGTGAGCCAGATGCT.

Only a few counts were recorded for this clone. Here the gene names and germline are mouse. The CDR3 goes on 4 residues after the read ends, and that part is filled in from the germline J gene. The sample carries other DNA sequences with the same CDR3. This rearrangement joins TRBV19 to TRBJ2-1, with 11 positions matching TRBD1. Germline CDR1 and CDR2: FNHDT and SITEND (reference sequence). The CDR3 runs 15 residues. V lost 4 bases to trimming and J lost 6 bases; unmatched junction nucleotides: 6. CDR3 bases read: TGTGCCAGCAGTCGGACAGGGGGCGCGGGTGCT. Translated, it gives CASSRTGGAGA. The complete CDR3 reads CASSRTGGAGAEQFF.

In this sample, this clone turned up many times. Gene names and germline match the mouse. The CDR3 end lies 4 residues beyond the end of the read and is filled in from the germline J gene. Other nucleotide sequences from this sample produce the same CDR3. This chain connects TRBV1 to TRBJ2-5; D is undetermined. The CDR3 contains 12 residues. Trimming left V 2 bases short and J 2 bases short, with 2 bases between. Germline V gene data show CDR1 as NSQYPW and CDR2 as LRSPGD (reference sequence). The sequenced CDR3 bases are TGCACCTGCAGTGCAAGCCAAGAC. This translates into CTCSASQD. The full-length CDR3 reads as CTCSASQDTQYF.

Note on this clone: The listed genes are named as in mouse. The read gets to within 4 residues of the CDR3 end, and the germline J gene fills in the rest. The same CDR3 also results from other DNA sequences found in this sample. The chain uses TRBV19 and TRBJ2-3; maybe TRBD2 (6 bases). The CDR3 sequence is 14 residues long. V was cut by 4 bases and J by 0 bases, with 9 bases left in between. CDR1 is FNHDT and CDR2 is SITEND in the germline V gene (reference sequence). CDR3 DNA (partial): TGTGCCAGCAGTCGTGGGGGTAGTGCAGAA. This codes for CASSRGGSAE. The whole CDR3 is CASSRGGSAETLYF.

This clone was seen a few times. Gene names are mouse gene names. The read finishes 4 residues shy of the CDR3 end, and the germline J gene is used to complete it. The identical CDR3 is also encoded by other nucleotide sequences in the sample. J is TRBJ2-1 and V is TRBV1, with 9 bases aligning to TRBD2. The length of the CDR3 is 15 residues. The J segment lost 3 bases and the V segment lost 3 bases, leaving 3 bases of the junction unmatched. The V gene's germline CDR1 is NSQYPW and CDR2 LRSPGD (reference sequence). CDR3 loop: CTCSAPTGGYAEQFF. Partial CDR3 DNA: TGCACCTGCAGTGCCCCGACTGGGGGCTATGCT.

Regarding this clone: Each gene name is a mouse one. The read is 4 residues too short to cover the CDR3 end, so that end is filled in from the germline J gene. The same CDR3 can be traced to other DNA sequences in this sample. The chain is built from TRBV17 and TRBJ2-1, with D unresolved. CDR3 length equals 13 residues. Per germline, CDR1 MNHDT and CDR2 YYDKIL. V was cut by 4 bases and J by 0 bases, with 4 bases left in between. CDR3 region: CASSKGNYAEQFF. The sequenced CDR3 bases are TGTGCTAGCAGTAAGGGTAACTATGCT.

Turning to this clone: Mouse gene names apply. The read terminates 4 residues before the CDR3 end, so the remaining end is supplied by the germline J gene. The genes are TRBV1 and TRBJ2-2, with 8 bases fitting TRBD2. Germline V gene data show CDR1 as NSQYPW and CDR2 as LRSPGD (reference sequence). V gave up 0 bases and J gave up 4 bases; unmatched junction bases: 4. This CDR3 region has 16 residues. The CDR3 sequence: CTCSADRGGTTGQLYF. The part of the CDR3 DNA that was read is TGCACCTGCAGTGCAGATCGGGGGGGCACCACCGGG. Looking up the rest from reference TRBV1 and TRBJ2-2 gives the full variable domain: VTLLEQNPRWRLVPRGQAVNLRCILKNSQYPWMSWYQQDLQKQLQWLFTLRSPGDKEVKSLPGADYLATRVTDTELRLQVANMSQGRTLYCTCSADRGGTTGQLYFGEGSKLTVL.

This clone was counted many times. Genes and germline are mouse. The read gets to within 4 residues of the CDR3 end, and the germline J gene fills in the rest. The sample holds other DNA sequences that translate to the same CDR3. V is TRBV17 and J is TRBJ2-1, with 8 bases fitting TRBD1. J gave up 4 bases and V 0 bases, and 2 bases lay outside the gene matches. From germline, CDR1 is MNHDT and CDR2 YYDKIL. There are 15 residues in the CDR3. CDR3: CASSRDRGRYAEQFF. The covered CDR3 bases are TGTGCTAGCAGTAGAGACAGGGGGCGTTATGCT.

This clone has only a few counts. Mouse germline and gene names are used. The read halts 4 residues ahead of the CDR3 end, with the missing end drawn from the germline J gene. The rearrangement links TRBV1 to TRBJ2-7; the match to TRBD2 covers 10 bases. The germline V gene encodes CDR1 NSQYPW and CDR2 LRSPGD (reference sequence). The length of the CDR3 is 13 residues. The covered CDR3 bases are TGCACCTGCAGGCCGGGACTGGGGAAT. Its protein is CTCRPGLGN. The CDR3 in full is CTCRPGLGNEQYF.

Turning to this clone: Gene names denote mouse genes. The read gets to within 4 residues of the CDR3 end, and the germline J gene fills in the rest. The chain joins TRBV1 to TRBJ2-5, with D perhaps TRBD2 (5 bases). Germline V gene data show CDR1 as NSQYPW and CDR2 as LRSPGD (reference sequence). The CDR3 runs to 13 residues. CDR3 bases read: TGCACCTGCAGTGCAGAACTGGTAGAC. The encoded protein is CTCSAELVD. From start to end, the CDR3 is CTCSAELVDTQYF.